The present T cell receptor (beta chain) was sequenced within a study of shared clonotypes between healthy human individuals. Notes on the study in general: The generation probabilities recorded for non-shared clonotypes fell below those of clonotypes shared by all four donors.

Regarding this clone: Its antigen is undetermined.

Only CD45RO-negative cells positively selected for CCR7 counted as naive CD8 cells, so terminally differentiated effector memory CD45RA+ cells were excluded. CDR1 is MDHEN, CDR2 SYDVKM, per germline. The length of the CDR3 is 14 residues. The junction had 6 bases not matched to a gene; V was cut back by 5 bases and J by 3 bases. An even split of each subset's genomic DNA across several immunoSEQ plates was performed. Clones were read by immunoSEQ multiplex PCR, and TCRdb kept only the in-frame ones, dropping some. The sample holds roughly 650,000 clones, 90% to 97% seen once. The V call is TRBV28, the J call TRBJ2-7, with 8 bases identical to TRBD2. This clonotype originated in a woman in her thirties in good health. The sample comprised naive CD8+ T cells sorted from blood. Here the CDR3 DNA reads TGTGCCAGCAGTAAACTAGCGGAATACTACGAGCAGTACTTC. Amino acids: CASSKLAEYYEQYF. The full variable domain, in which reference TRBV28 and TRBJ2-7 provide the parts outside the CDR3, is DVKVTQSSRYLVKRTGEKVFLECVQDMDHENMFWYRQDPGLGLRLIYFSYDVKMKEKGDIPEGYSVSREKKERFSLILESASTNQTSMYLCASSKLAEYYEQYFGPGTRLTVT.